This T cell receptor (beta chain) was identified during a study of blood T cell repertoires in COVID-19. Study background: Italy, Spain and the United States were the sources of the convalescent and acute COVID-19 samples.

In the original workflow: Amplification of reference gene primers was used by the study to estimate nucleated cell counts. Measured with immunoSEQ multiplex PCR; TCRdb has only the in-frame clones, and not every one. V and J calls and clone size follow that table, whereas D and trimming were derived from the DNA. The sample lists approximately 250,000 clones; around 87% were seen once. Followed over time, Seattle patients had been enrolled while infection was active. The V gene lost 4 bases and the J gene lost 0 bases, with 13 bases spanning the gap. This CDR3 contains 16 residues. The germline V gene has CDR1 MDHEN and CDR2 SYDVKM.

The sequencing input was peripheral blood. The chain joins TRBV28 to TRBJ1-5, with D possibly being TRBD1 (6 bases). This clonotype was obtained from a woman between 55 and 75 years old with COVID-19, enrolled during active disease. The CDR3 reads CASSYTQGFSNQPQHF. CDR3 nucleotides: TGTGCCAGCAGTTACACACAGGGTTTTAGCAATCAGCCCCAGCATTTT.